Following are 2 T cell receptor beta chains from one sample sequenced in a study of blood T cells in healthy people across ages. Alongside a J-beta primer mix, a sample-barcoded 5' primer served in a second PCR lasting 7 to 11 cycles. TCRdb called the 5' RACE reads again in MiXCR, with one record for every CDR3 protein. The sample contains 650,000 to 1,000,000 distinct CDR3 sequences, around 34% of which appear only once. The sequencing input was blood. The origin of the receptors is a man between 18 and 35 years old in good health.

In its sample, this clonotype was seen once. A single base separates this from a much larger clone, so it may be a read error. V and J are TRBV6-1 and TRBJ2-5; D ambiguous. The DNA end favors TRBJ2-7, so the J call may be wrong. Per germline, CDR1 MNHNS and CDR2 SASEGT. CDR3 length: 12 amino acids. The chain's CDR3 is CAAIEAVYEQYF. CDR3 bases: TGTGCCGCAATAGAGGCCGTCTACGAGCAGTACTTC.

CDR3 amino acids: CASSLWFNSTDTQYF. CDR3 sequence (DNA): TGTGCCAGCAGCTTATGGTTCAATAGCACAGATACGCAGTATTTT. This chain uses TRBV13 with TRBJ2-3; D ambiguous. The CDR3 is made up of 15 amino acids. Per the germline V gene, CDR1 is PRHDT and CDR2 is FYEKMQ (reference sequence). Trimming stripped 2 bases from V and 0 bases from J, with 9 bases between.